A selection of T cell receptor beta chains follows, all from one sample in a study of shared clonotypes between healthy human individuals. Data came from immunoSEQ multiplex PCR; TCRdb stores just in-frame clones and leaves some out. The table shows about 2.4 million clones, with approximately 90% occurring only once. Material for sequencing was naive CD4+ T cells sorted from blood. These receptors were taken from a man younger than 30 in good health. The CDR3 runs from the conserved cysteine through the conserved F or W. Fields, in order: CDR3 DNA, CDR3 protein, J gene, V gene, D gene, clone size. The D gene is left open where the match is weak. Not every row has a clone size; where given, it reads once, few, many or a size class.

TGTGCCTGCCCTCAGGGGATCCGACTGTTTTTT,CACPQGIRLFF,TRBJ1-4,TRBV30,.,few
TGTGCCAGTACTTCGTCCGGGACAGGGTTCACCGGGGAGCTGTTTTTT,CASTSSGTGFTGELFF,TRBJ2-2,TRBV19,TRBD1,.
TGTGCCAGCAGCTCGGGGAGGGACCGCGAGCAGTACTTC,CASSSGRDREQYF,TRBJ2-7,TRBV7-2,TRBD2,.
TGTGCCAGCTCCACACCCAGTTACAATGAGCAGTTCTTC,CASSTPSYNEQFF,TRBJ2-1,TRBV18,.,.
TGTGCCAGCAGCTTAATTCATACCCCCGGGACAGGGGATAAGAATGAGCAGTTCTTC,CASSLIHTPGTGDKNEQFF,TRBJ2-1,TRBV5-5,TRBD1,.
TGTGCCAGTAGTCTCCTTGGGGGGGCATTTTCATCCTACAATGAGCAGTTCTTC,CASSLLGGAFSSYNEQFF,TRBJ2-1,TRBV19,.,.
TGTGCCTGGAGTGTACCCCTGGCAGGGGGAGCGGGTCAGCCCCAGCATTTT,CAWSVPLAGGAGQPQHF,TRBJ1-5,TRBV30,TRBD1,.
TGTGCCAGCAGCTTATGGGGGTCTAGCTACGAGCAGTACTTC,CASSLWGSSYEQYF,TRBJ2-7,TRBV7-9,.,.
TGTGCCAGCAGCTTCGGGACAAGAGGTTCGGGTGAAAAACTGTTTTTT,CASSFGTRGSGEKLFF,TRBJ1-4,TRBV7-9,.,.
TGTGCCAGCAGATCGACAGGGCTAAACTATGGCTACACCTTC,CASRSTGLNYGYTF,TRBJ1-2,TRBV19,TRBD1,.
TGTGCCAGCGGCAGACAGGGGGATAATTCACCCCTCCACTTT,CASGRQGDNSPLHF,TRBJ1-6,TRBV25-1,TRBD1,.
TGTGCCAGCAGGGCGTCCGGAGTAGCGGGAGAATACGAGCAGTACTTC,CASRASGVAGEYEQYF,TRBJ2-7,TRBV27,TRBD2,once
TGTGCCAGCAGTGAACCGGCCCCTAGCGGCCGACGGGATACGCAGTATTTT,CASSEPAPSGRRDTQYF,TRBJ2-3,TRBV25-1,TRBD2,.
TGTGCCAGCAGTCTCTGGGATGAGCAGTTCTTC,CASSLWDEQFF,TRBJ2-1,TRBV25-1,.,few
TGTGCCGGTCCACCGGGCGGACCCTACGAGCAGTACTTC,CAGPPGGPYEQYF,TRBJ2-7,TRBV5-4,.,.
TGTGCCAGCAGTTTTTTGGGACAGGGGGGAGATAGCAATCAGCCCCAGCATTTT,CASSFLGQGGDSNQPQHF,TRBJ1-5,TRBV28,TRBD1,.
TGCGCCAGCAGCCAAGATTTGGGGGGCGCTTCCGGCACTGAAGCTTTCTTT,CASSQDLGGASGTEAFF,TRBJ1-1,TRBV4-3,.,.
TGCGCCAGCTCATGGGACAGGGATCAGCCCCAGCATTTT,CASSWDRDQPQHF,TRBJ1-5,TRBV5-1,TRBD1,few
TGTGCCTGGCTTACAGGGAATTCTGGAAACACCATATATTTT,CAWLTGNSGNTIYF,TRBJ1-3,TRBV30,.,.
TGCGCCAGCAGCTTGGGGGGGCCTGGAAACACCATATATTTT,CASSLGGPGNTIYF,TRBJ1-3,TRBV5-1,.,.
TGTGCCATCAGTGAGCCGGGACAGTTGAACACTGAAGCTTTCTTT,CAISEPGQLNTEAFF,TRBJ1-1,TRBV10-3,TRBD1,.
TGTGCCAGTAGACCTCAGGGTGAGAAGCCCCAGCATTTT,CASRPQGEKPQHF,TRBJ1-5,TRBV19,.,.
TGTGCCAGCTCACCCTCCGGGGCGTCGGGCACTGAAGCTTTCTTT,CASSPSGASGTEAFF,TRBJ1-1,TRBV18,.,.
TGCAGCACCCGGGACAGGGACTCCTACGAGCAGTACTTC,CSTRDRDSYEQYF,TRBJ2-7,TRBV29-1,TRBD1,once
TGTGCCAGCAGTGAAGTTAGGGTCGGGCAGCCCCAGCATTTT,CASSEVRVGQPQHF,TRBJ1-5,TRBV6-1,.,.
TGTGCCAGCGGTCGCGGAGAGTTGTACTTC,CASGRGELYF,TRBJ2-5,TRBV25-1,.,.
TGCAGCGTTCTTGGACTAGCGGGGTTCGTCAATGAGCAGTTCTTC,CSVLGLAGFVNEQFF,TRBJ2-1,TRBV29-1,TRBD2,.
TGTGCCAGCAGTCCTCGGAGGGGTTTTAGCTCCTACGAGCAGTACTTC,CASSPRRGFSSYEQYF,TRBJ2-7,TRBV28,.,once
TGCGCCAGCTACCAAATCCCCGGGGGGTCCGAGACCCAGTACTTC,CASYQIPGGSETQYF,TRBJ2-5,TRBV5-1,TRBD2,.
TGTGCCAGTAGTACCGTAGGACTGTCCTCTGGAAACACCATATATTTT,CASSTVGLSSGNTIYF,TRBJ1-3,TRBV19,.,.
TGTGCCAGCAGCTCGGGTCCAACTGGTGAGCAGTTCTTC,CASSSGPTGEQFF,TRBJ2-1,TRBV7-8,.,.
TGTGCCAGCAGTCCGATGACGGGTCTACCAGGGGATCAGCCCCAGCATTTT,CASSPMTGLPGDQPQHF,TRBJ1-5,TRBV28,.,.
TGTGCCAGCAGCACCCTAACAGGTATCCCCGCCGACACTGAAGCTTTCTTT,CASSTLTGIPADTEAFF,TRBJ1-1,TRBV11-2,.,.
TGCAGCGTTGTAAAGTCGTCCTACGAGCAGTACTTC,CSVVKSSYEQYF,TRBJ2-7,TRBV29-1,.,once
TGTGCCTGGAGTGTCTCTGGGTTCTCTGGAAACACCATATATTTT,CAWSVSGFSGNTIYF,TRBJ1-3,TRBV30,.,.
TGTGCCAGCAGCTTGGTGGGGTCTCTCTCGTCCGGCTACACCTTC,CASSLVGSLSSGYTF,TRBJ1-2,TRBV5-4,.,.
TGTGCCAGCAGCGTAAAAGAGGAAAATCAGCCCCAGCATTTT,CASSVKEENQPQHF,TRBJ1-5,TRBV9,.,once
TGTGCCATCAGTGAGGGCCGTGGGCCGTACACCATATATTTT,CAISEGRGPYTIYF,TRBJ1-3,TRBV10-3,.,.